This T cell receptor (beta chain) was identified in a study of CD8 T cells in Susac syndrome. Controls comprised healthy donors matched for age and sex. The authors negatively isolated CD8+ and CD4+ T cells and FACS-enriched TEMRA cells. The CDR3 extends over 15 amino acids. The V segment lost 7 bases and the J segment 6 bases; nucleotides outside the gene matches: 11. CDR1 and CDR2 from the germline V gene are SNHLY and FYNNEI. Random hexamers served to reverse transcribe about 0.5 to 1 ug RNA. It was immunoSEQ multiplex PCR that amplified TCR beta CDR3 across 54 Vbeta and 13 Jbeta. TCRdb reprocessed the immunoSEQ multiplex PCR reads with MiXCR, giving one entry per CDR3 protein. The table has under 200,000 distinct CDR3 sequences, 93% seen once; the top ten hold around 0.096%.

The receptor was derived from a human donor in good health. The chain couples TRBV2 to TRBJ1-4, with 7 bases lining up with TRBD1. The sample was CD4+ T cells from PBMCs. CDR3: CASIPTGQPYEKLFF. The CDR3 DNA reads as TGTGCCAGCATCCCGACGGGACAGCCTTATGAAAAACTGTTTTTT.